This T cell receptor beta chain was obtained from a study of cytomegalovirus exposure and HLA in healthy donors. Germline V gives CDR1 SNHLY, CDR2 FYNNEI. The CDR3 loop spans 12 amino acids. The J segment lost 8 bases and the V segment lost 7 bases, leaving 6 bases of the junction unmatched. General study findings and limits: Researchers counted 164 TCR beta chains as cytomegalovirus-associated. A few CMV-associated chains proved CMV antigen-specific in vitro.

TCRdb's table, derived via immunoSEQ multiplex PCR, lists solely in-frame clones and lacks some. In the table there are about 64,000 clones, roughly nine tenths of which are singletons. For this clone: Its antigen is as yet unknown.

The source of this sequence is a woman under 30 in good health and CMV-seronegative. The rearrangement joins TRBV2 to TRBJ2-5; 8 bases agree with TRBD2. The sample comprised PBMCs. The CDR3 nucleotides read TGTGCCAGCACGAGCGGGGGCCCTACCCAGTACTTC. This gives the protein CASTSGGPTQYF.